These 32 T cell receptor beta chains originate from one sample sequenced in a study of early stage breast cancer tumors. Method: immunoSEQ multiplex PCR; TCRdb's copy keeps in-frame clones and lacks some. The sample lists tens of thousands of clones; around 70% were seen once. The sequenced sample consisted of blood. Receptors originate from a person in their fifties or sixties with breast cancer.

This chain uses TRBV7-2 with TRBJ2-3; maybe TRBD2 (6 bases). In germline, CDR1 is SGHTA, CDR2 FQGNSA. Trimming stripped 7 bases from V and 5 bases from J, with 19 bases between. The CDR3 loop spans 15 amino acids. The CDR3 DNA follows: TGTGCCAGCATCGCGCGGGGATTCGGGGTAGATACGCAGTATTTT. Amino acid sequence: CASIARGFGVDTQYF.

This chain links TRBV5-4 with TRBJ1-5, with D uncertain. CDR1 is SGHNT and CDR2 is YYREEE in the germline V gene (reference sequence). Deletions cut 5 bases from V and 4 bases from J, with 7 bases between. This CDR3 is built from 12 residues. This CDR3 reads CASSSGNQPQHF. Written as DNA, the CDR3 is TGTGCCAGCAGTTCCGGAAATCAGCCCCAGCATTTT.

The chain combines TRBV10-3 with TRBJ2-7; D gene unclear. The CDR3 is 12 residues long. Germline assignment: CDR1 ENHRY and CDR2 SYGVKD. Trimming took off 0 bases at V and 6 bases at J, with 6 bases between the two ends. The CDR3 protein is CAISESYGEQYF. The CDR3 DNA reads as TGTGCCATCAGTGAGTCTTACGGCGAGCAGTACTTC.

The chain recombines TRBV7-2 with TRBJ2-7; 11 bases match TRBD2. The CDR3 covers 15 residues. Germline CDR1 and CDR2: SGHTA and FQGNSA. V was pared by 2 bases and J by 4 bases, with 4 bases of the junction left unmatched. The CDR3, as DNA: TGTGCCAGCAGCTTATTCCTAGCGGGGGGTTACGAGCAGTACTTC. Protein product: CASSLFLAGGYEQYF.

This clone has just a few counts. The gene calls are TRBV25-1 and TRBJ1-2; D is possibly TRBD1 (6 bases). The CDR3 runs to 15 residues. Trimming left V 5 bases short and J 4 bases short, with 17 bases between. The germline V gene encodes CDR1 MGHDK and CDR2 SYGVNS. CDR3: CASSPPAGVGYGYTF. CDR3 DNA: TGTGCCAGCAGTCCACCGGCAGGGGTGGGCTATGGCTACACCTTC.

V usage is TRBV5-1 and J usage is TRBJ1-2; D might be TRBD1 (6 bases). Germline loops: CDR1 SGHRS, CDR2 YFSETQ. This CDR3 is 16 amino acids long. V lost 2 bases to trimming and J lost 4 bases, with 18 bases between them. The chain's CDR3 is CASSFTSPQGSYGYTF. The CDR3 nucleotides are TGCGCCAGCAGCTTTACGTCCCCACAGGGTAGCTATGGCTACACCTTC.

This clone was observed once. This chain links TRBV7-9 with TRBJ2-7, with 12 bases matching TRBD2. This CDR3 is built from 17 residues. The V gene's germline CDR1 is SEHNR and CDR2 FQNEAQ (reference sequence). V shed 0 bases and J 5 bases; nucleotides not matched to a gene: 8. DNA for the CDR3: TGTGCCAGCAGCTTAGCCCGACGGACTAGCGGGATCCACGAGCAGTACTTC. Protein product: CASSLARRTSGIHEQYF.

The V gene is TRBV30, the J gene TRBJ1-1; 11 nucleotides align to TRBD1. This CDR3 has 17 amino acids. With 4 bases clipped from V and 0 bases from J, the junction kept 10 bases outside the gene matches. The V gene's germline CDR1 is GTSNPN and CDR2 SVGIG (reference sequence). Here the CDR3 reads CAWNIGTGGPLNTEAFF. CDR3 DNA sequence: TGTGCCTGGAATATTGGGACAGGGGGACCTTTGAACACTGAAGCTTTCTTT.

V and J are TRBV5-1 and TRBJ1-2; 10 bases align to TRBD1. From germline, CDR1 is SGHRS and CDR2 YFSETQ. The CDR3 is 16 residues long. V trimming: 5 bases; J trimming: 0 bases; junction bases outside the gene matches: 7. The CDR3 DNA sequence: TGCGCCAGCAGTCCCGGACAGGGGGATGCTAACTATGGCTACACCTTC. It translates to CASSPGQGDANYGYTF. The whole variable domain, remainder taken from reference TRBV5-1 and TRBJ1-2, is KAGVTQTPRYLIKTRGQQVTLSCSPISGHRSVSWYQQTPGQGLQFLFEYFSETQRNKGNFPGRFSGRQFSNSRSEMNVSTLELGDSALYLCASSPGQGDANYGYTFGSGTRLTVV.

This clone is a singleton in its sample. One end of the junction varies from germline; a read error may be responsible. V usage is TRBV6-5 and J usage is TRBJ1-2, with a weak D call TRBD1 (6 bases). In germline, CDR1 is MNHEY, CDR2 SVGAGI. The CDR3 covers 14 residues. The CDR3 here is CAISDRLDSYGYTF. The DNA of the CDR3 is TGTGCCATCAGTGACCGCCTGGACAGCTATGGCTACACCTTC.

The CDR3, as DNA: TGTGCCTGCACTCCAAGGGGACAGGTCCACCTACTAGCGGGAGGTGATACGCAGTATTTT. Amino acid sequence: CACTPRGQVHLLAGGDTQYF. The chain is built from TRBV19 and TRBJ2-3, with TRBD2 matching over 12 bases. The CDR3 runs 20 residues. The trim removed 11 bases at V and 6 bases at J, leaving 27 bases unmatched. Germline V gene sequence: CDR1 LNHDA, CDR2 SQIVND (reference sequence).

The chain carries TRBV14 and TRBJ1-5; D ambiguous. Germline values: CDR1 SGHDN, CDR2 FVKESK. There are 13 residues in the CDR3. Trimming cost V 1 base and J 7 bases, with 8 bases left between them. The CDR3 bases are TGTGCCAGCAGCCAAGTTTCCGGGCAGCCCCAGCATTTT. It yields the protein CASSQVSGQPQHF.

The V gene is TRBV10-3, the J gene TRBJ2-7, with 9 bases identical to TRBD1. With V trimmed by 7 bases and J by 6 bases, 10 bases remained unmatched. The CDR3 consists of 14 residues. Germline CDR1 reads ENHRY; CDR2 reads SYGVKD. CDR3 sequence (DNA): TGTGCCATCAAAGGGACAGGGTTATCCGTCGAGCAGTACTTC. It is translated as CAIKGTGLSVEQYF.

CDR3 nucleotides: TGTGCCAGCAGCTTAGAAGCCAGGGTACTGAACACTGAAGCTTTCTTT. It translates to CASSLEARVLNTEAFF. V and J are TRBV7-2 and TRBJ1-1; perhaps TRBD1 as D (5 bases). Germline V gives CDR1 SGHTA, CDR2 FQGNSA. Trimming removed 1 base from V and 0 bases from J, with 12 bases in between. The CDR3 has 16 residues.

The table lists this clone with a few counts. J is TRBJ2-7 and V is TRBV9; D is possibly TRBD1 or TRBD2 (5 bases each). Trimming pared 3 bases from V and 4 bases from J, leaving 17 bases between. The CDR3 sequence is 15 residues long. From germline, CDR1 is SGDLS and CDR2 YYNGEE. The CDR3 coding sequence is TGTGCCAGCAGCGAGGGGCGGGCTAGCCTTTACGAGCAGTACTTC. Protein product: CASSEGRASLYEQYF.

V gene TRBV5-1 combines with J gene TRBJ2-1; TRBD2 agrees at 8 bases. Trimming removed 1 base from V and 2 bases from J; junction bases left unmatched: 5. CDR3 length equals 16 residues. Looked up from germline, CDR1 is SGHRS and CDR2 is YFSETQ. The CDR3, as DNA: TGCGCCAGCAGCTTGCCTAGCGGGTTAGCCTACAATGAGCAGTTCTTC. Translation gives CASSLPSGLAYNEQFF.

CDR3 nucleotide sequence: TGTGCCAGCAGCTTAGAGAGGGCACGCGGGGGCTCCTACGAGCAGTACTTC. Protein sequence: CASSLERARGGSYEQYF. This chain joins TRBV7-8 and TRBJ2-7; 7 nucleotides agree with TRBD2. CDR1 is SGHVS, CDR2 FQNEAQ, per germline. Unmatched junction bases numbered 9, after V lost 1 base and J lost 0 bases. The CDR3 runs to 17 residues.

This clone is judged medium-sized (0.01 to 0.1%). The V call is TRBV19, the J call TRBJ1-2; D uncertain. V was clipped by 2 bases and J by 6 bases, with 16 bases between them. This CDR3 region has 15 residues. Germline V gene sequence: CDR1 LNHDA, CDR2 SQIVND (reference sequence). The CDR3 region has the DNA TGTGCCAGTAGTATATCCAGAAACCTTGGGGATGGCTACACCTTC. This encodes CASSISRNLGDGYTF.

The rearrangement joins TRBV5-8 to TRBJ2-3; TRBD2 agrees at 10 bases. The trim removed 4 bases at V and 3 bases at J, leaving 11 bases unmatched. This CDR3 comprises 17 residues. Per germline, CDR1 SGHTS and CDR2 YDEGEE. The CDR3 DNA sequence: TGTGCCAGCAGCCACGCCACAACTAGCGGGAAAACAGATACGCAGTATTTT. Translated, it gives CASSHATTSGKTDTQYF.

This clone was observed a handful of times. The junction departs from the called germline gene at one end, perhaps through a read error. The J gene is TRBJ1-5, the V gene TRBV5-8; 12 bases are shared with TRBD1. Germline loops: CDR1 SGHTS, CDR2 YDEGEE. The CDR3 extends over 16 amino acids. The CDR3 DNA sequence: TGTGCCAGCAGCTTGCCCGGGACAGGGGGCAAACAGCACCAGCATTTT. Protein product: CASSLPGTGGKQHQHF.

This clone was seen a single time. The chain recombines TRBV2 with TRBJ2-3, with no clear D. V was pared by 6 bases and J by 2 bases, with 3 bases between. Per the germline V gene, CDR1 is SNHLY and CDR2 is FYNNEI. The CDR3 consists of 11 residues. CDR3 protein: CASRATDTQYF. CDR3 coding DNA: TGTGCCAGCAGGGCCACAGATACGCAGTATTTT.

J is TRBJ2-7 and V is TRBV7-6, with D hard to call. The CDR3 is 16 residues long. Trimming pared 5 bases from V and 2 bases from J, leaving 19 bases between. Germline lookup yields CDR1 SGHVS and CDR2 FNYEAQ. This CDR3 is CASSPAFEFVPYEQYF. In nucleotides, the CDR3 is TGTGCCAGCAGCCCCGCGTTCGAATTCGTGCCCTACGAGCAGTACTTC.

The CDR3 nucleotides are TGTGCCAGCAGCCTCCAAGCGAGTGCAACTAATGAAAAACTGTTTTTT. This sequence encodes CASSLQASATNEKLFF. The rearrangement uses TRBV7-9 and TRBJ1-4; D unclear. Germline V lookup: CDR1 SEHNR, CDR2 FQNEAQ (reference sequence). The CDR3 has 16 amino acids. The V end was cut by 5 bases, the J end by 0 bases, with 13 bases between.

The chain carries TRBV20-1 and TRBJ2-7; D unresolved. Germline V CDR1 and CDR2: DFQATT, SNEGSKA (reference sequence). The CDR3 loop spans 11 amino acids. With 3 bases removed from V and 6 bases from J, the gap between germline ends came to 9 bases. The CDR3 bases are TGCAGTGCTAGTCACAGCTCCGAGCAGTACTTC. It specifies CSASHSSEQYF.

V and J are TRBV4-3 and TRBJ1-1, with D possibly matching TRBD1 (6 bases). This CDR3 is 13 amino acids long. Germline loops: CDR1 LGHNA, CDR2 YSLEER. The germline V and J ends were trimmed by 4 bases and 3 bases, with 9 bases remaining between them. CDR3 bases: TGCGCCAGCAGCCCAAGGGGGGACACTGAAGCTTTCTTT. Its translation is CASSPRGDTEAFF.

The genes are TRBV27 and TRBJ2-5, with D possibly being TRBD2 (5 bases). Trimming stripped 4 bases from V and 3 bases from J, with 12 bases between. The CDR3 runs 14 residues. Germline CDR1 and CDR2: MNHEY and SMNVEV (reference sequence). The CDR3 protein is CASSSTRIEETQYF. The CDR3 coding sequence is TGTGCCAGCAGTTCAACTAGAATAGAAGAGACCCAGTACTTC.

This chain connects TRBV10-3 to TRBJ1-4; D not certain. V was cut by 4 bases and J by 0 bases, with 6 bases left in between. The CDR3 is made up of 14 amino acids. Germline V gene lookup returns CDR1 ENHRY and CDR2 SYGVKD. The CDR3 nucleotides are TGTGCCATCAGTGCAAGTGCAACTAATGAAAAACTGTTTTTT. Its protein product is CAISASATNEKLFF.

This clone was seen a handful of times. The V call is TRBV7-2, the J call TRBJ1-1, with D possibly matching TRBD1 (6 bases). Germline CDR1 is SGHTA and CDR2 is FQGNSA. Trimming took off 2 bases at V and 3 bases at J, with 7 bases between the two ends. This CDR3 comprises 13 residues. For the CDR3, the DNA is TGTGCCAGCAGCTTACAGGGGTACACTGAAGCTTTCTTT. Amino acids: CASSLQGYTEAFF.

The gene calls are TRBV18 and TRBJ2-2; 8 bases map to TRBD2. Germline V gene sequence: CDR1 KGHSH, CDR2 LQKENI. The CDR3 is made up of 17 amino acids. The J segment lost 1 base and the V segment lost 1 base, leaving 5 bases of the junction unmatched. CDR3 nucleotide sequence: TGTGCCAGCTCACCACGAGGACTAGCAGTGAACACCGGGGAGCTGTTTTTT. Translated: CASSPRGLAVNTGELFF.

This clone was recorded only once. The chain combines TRBV4-1 with TRBJ2-2; 9 bases map to TRBD2. This CDR3 has 19 amino acids. Germline V lookup: CDR1 MGHRA, CDR2 YSYEKL. Trimming removed 0 bases from V and 5 bases from J; junction bases left unmatched: 13. The CDR3: CASSQDQVGTSQVTGELFF. The CDR3 region has the DNA TGCGCCAGCAGCCAAGATCAGGTCGGGACTAGCCAAGTTACCGGGGAGCTGTTTTTT.

The chain joins TRBV6-1 to TRBJ2-5; perhaps TRBD1 as D (7 bases). V gave up 3 bases and J gave up 5 bases, with 22 bases separating them. CDR1 and CDR2 from the germline V gene are MNHNS and SASEGT. The length of the CDR3 is 17 residues. CDR3 region: CASSDLAGGGGTETQYF. The DNA for the CDR3 is TGTGCCAGCAGTGATTTGGCGGGCGGAGGGGGCACGGAGACCCAGTACTTC.

V usage is TRBV5-8 and J usage is TRBJ1-1; D is uncertain. The CDR3 is 12 amino acids. CDR1 is SGHTS, CDR2 YDEGEE, per germline. V dropped 1 base and J dropped 7 bases, with 8 bases sitting between them. CDR3 sequence (DNA): TGTGCCAGCAGCTTGTTAAGGAATGAAGCTTTCTTT. Protein product: CASSLLRNEAFF.